The 16 T cell receptor beta chains below come from one sample, sequenced in a study of blood T cells in healthy people across ages. Using a J-beta primer mix together with a sample-barcoded 5' primer, a second PCR was run for roughly 6 to 11 cycles. Via MiXCR, TCRdb re-called the 5' RACE reads, giving one row per CDR3 protein. The data show about a million distinct CDR3 sequences, roughly half seen once. Sequencing input: blood. The source is a woman in her fifties or sixties in good health.

This chain connects TRBV2 to TRBJ2-7, with TRBD1 as a possible D gene (5 bases). CDR1 SNHLY and CDR2 FYNNEI come from the germline V gene. The length of the CDR3 is 14 residues. V was shortened by 7 bases and J by 0 bases, with 13 bases between the two germline ends. The CDR3 here is CASKLGASSYEQYF. CDR3 bases: TGTGCCAGCAAGCTTGGGGCGAGCTCCTACGAGCAGTACTTC.

This clonotype has more than one count but fewer than ten. The chain carries TRBV7-9 and TRBJ2-5; TRBD2 matches at 7 bases. CDR1 is SEHNR, CDR2 FQNEAQ, per germline (reference sequence). CDR3 size: 15 residues. V gave up 5 bases and J gave up 4 bases; unmatched junction bases: 10. The CDR3 bases are TGTGCCAGCAGCCTCTGGCGGGAGTGGGGAGAGACCCAGTACTTC. Its translation: CASSLWREWGETQYF.

The rearrangement joins TRBV5-1 to TRBJ2-3; 7 bases match TRBD1. Germline values: CDR1 SGHRS, CDR2 YFSETQ. The CDR3 is 17 amino acids. Germline trimming cut 2 bases from V and 5 bases from J; bases unmatched to any gene: 14. CDR3 loop: CASSLVGQANTGDTQYF. The CDR3 coding sequence is TGCGCCAGCAGCTTAGTAGGACAGGCCAACACGGGAGATACGCAGTATTTT.

V is TRBV5-1 and J is TRBJ2-7; D assignment may be TRBD1 or TRBD2 (5 bases each). The germline V and J ends were trimmed by 7 bases and 0 bases, with 20 bases remaining between them. The CDR3 has 16 amino acids. Germline V lookup: CDR1 SGHRS, CDR2 YFSETQ. CDR3 region: CASHTGSFGTSYEQYF. CDR3 nucleotides: TGCGCCAGCCATACTGGGTCCTTCGGGACCTCCTACGAGCAGTACTTC. Based on the CDR3 plus reference TRBV5-1 and TRBJ2-7, the full variable domain is KAGVTQTPRYLIKTRGQQVTLSCSPISGHRSVSWYQQTPGQGLQFLFEYFSETQRNKGNFPGRFSGRQFSNSRSEMNVSTLELGDSALYLCASHTGSFGTSYEQYFGPGTRLTVT.

This clonotype has at least ten counts. The chain is built from TRBV27 and TRBJ2-1, with TRBD2 as a possible D gene (5 bases). The V gene lost 5 bases and the J gene lost 5 bases, with 13 bases spanning the gap. The CDR3 consists of 14 residues. The germline V gene has CDR1 MNHEY and CDR2 SMNVEV (reference sequence). CDR3: CASSPRTFNNEQFF. The CDR3 nucleotides read TGTGCCAGCAGTCCCCGGACTTTCAACAATGAGCAGTTCTTC.

V is TRBV20-1 and J is TRBJ2-1, with 7 bases fitting TRBD2. CDR1 is DFQATT, CDR2 SNEGSKA, per germline (reference sequence). V lost 6 bases to trimming and J lost 6 bases; unmatched junction nucleotides: 8. The CDR3 runs 13 residues. This CDR3 reads CSAPPLAVNEQFF. The CDR3 nucleotides are TGCAGTGCGCCCCCGCTAGCGGTCAATGAGCAGTTCTTC.

Concerning this clonotype itself: A junction boundary mismatches the germline segment, possibly from a read error. The chain uses TRBV6-2 or TRBV6-3 and TRBJ2-3; no reliable D call. This CDR3 is 18 amino acids long. CDR1 is MNHEY, CDR2 SVGEGT, per germline. The CDR3, as DNA: TGTGCCAGCGGTTACTCGTCCAGAGCGCCGAGTACCACAGATACGCAGTATTTT. Translating gives CASGYSSRAPSTTDTQYF.

The V and J genes are TRBV6-2 or TRBV6-3 and TRBJ2-7; D is unresolved. Germline V gives CDR1 MNHEY, CDR2 SVGEGT. V gave up 0 bases and J gave up 6 bases, with 12 bases separating them. The CDR3 extends over 14 amino acids. The CDR3 DNA sequence: TGTGCCAGCAGTTACTCTTCCGTGAATGGCGAGCAGTACTTC. This translates into CASSYSSVNGEQYF.

This clonotype was counted between two and nine times. The chain recombines TRBV6-1 with TRBJ2-4, with 7 bases aligning to TRBD2. The V and J ends lost 5 bases and 0 bases, in that order; junction bases with no gene match: 10. The CDR3 is 17 amino acids. Germline loops: CDR1 MNHNS, CDR2 SASEGT. The CDR3 DNA is TGTGCCAGCAGTCCTCTTACTAGCGACCTAGCCAAAAACATTCAGTACTTC. It yields the protein CASSPLTSDLAKNIQYF.

In this sample, this clonotype turned up a few times. The V gene is TRBV5-1, the J gene TRBJ2-5; possibly TRBD1 for D (5 bases). V lost 5 bases to trimming and J lost 5 bases, with 25 bases between them. CDR1 and CDR2 (germline): SGHRS, YFSETQ. The CDR3 sequence is 17 residues long. The CDR3 DNA reads TGCGCCAGCAGAATCGGAAATTACAGGACCCTCGGGGAGACCCAGTACTTC. Protein product: CASRIGNYRTLGETQYF.

This clonotype has just a few counts. The chain couples TRBV5-4 to TRBJ2-7, with TRBD1 identical over 9 bases. Germline assignment: CDR1 SGHNT and CDR2 YYREEE (reference sequence). The trim removed 4 bases at V and 6 bases at J, leaving 8 bases unmatched. The CDR3 is 14 residues long. CDR3 residues: CASSPGQGRAEQYF. The CDR3 nucleotides are TGTGCCAGCAGCCCGGGACAGGGACGCGCCGAGCAGTACTTC.

The chain combines TRBV7-2 with TRBJ2-1; D is undetermined. The CDR3 spans 15 residues. The germline gives CDR1 SGHTA, CDR2 FQGNSA. V was cut by 2 bases and J by 0 bases, with 8 bases left in between. CDR3 sequence: CASSLRRTSYNEQFF. The CDR3 DNA reads as TGTGCCAGCAGCTTACGGCGGACCTCCTACAATGAGCAGTTCTTC.

This chain joins TRBV11-2 and TRBJ2-1; 8 nucleotides align to TRBD2. CDR1 and CDR2 from the germline V gene are SGHAT and FQNNGV. V was clipped by 5 bases and J by 4 bases; unmatched bases: 4. The CDR3 spans 14 residues. This chain's CDR3 is CASSGLAVYNEQFF. Written as DNA, the CDR3 is TGTGCCAGCAGCGGACTAGCAGTTTACAATGAGCAGTTCTTC. The whole variable domain, remainder taken from reference TRBV11-2 and TRBJ2-1, is EAGVAQSPRYKIIEKRQSVAFWCNPISGHATLYWYQQILGQGPKLLIQFQNNGVVDDSQLPKDRFSAERLKGVDSTLKIQPAKLEDSAVYLCASSGLAVYNEQFFGPGTRLTVL.

The gene calls are TRBV10-3 and TRBJ2-1, with TRBD2 matching over 12 bases. This CDR3 has 14 residues. V lost 2 bases, J lost 14 bases, and 7 bases stayed unmatched. Germline V gene lookup returns CDR1 ENHRY and CDR2 SYGVKD. As DNA, the CDR3 is TGTGCCATCAGTGAGCCCCGGACTAGCGGGGTGGAGTTCTTC. Its translation is CAISEPRTSGVEFF.

V is TRBV9 and J is TRBJ1-1, with D unclear. This CDR3 spans 13 amino acids. Germline V gene data show CDR1 as SGDLS and CDR2 as YYNGEE. Trimming removed 3 bases from V and 1 base from J, with 7 bases in between. The CDR3 nucleotides read TGTGCCAGCAGCGGCCACAGGAACACTGAAGCTTTCTTT. Translation gives CASSGHRNTEAFF.

V gene TRBV14 combines with J gene TRBJ2-1, with 13 bases aligning to TRBD2. The germline gives CDR1 SGHDN, CDR2 FVKESK. The CDR3 runs 22 residues. The V segment lost 0 bases and the J segment 0 bases; nucleotides outside the gene matches: 14. The CDR3 DNA follows: TGTGCCAGCAGCCAAGAGGTGGGACTAGCGGGACTTCGAATGAGCTCCTACAATGAGCAGTTCTTC. Encoded protein: CASSQEVGLAGLRMSSYNEQFF. Filled out from reference TRBV14 and TRBJ2-1, the complete variable domain reads EAGVTQFPSHSVIEKGQTVTLRCDPISGHDNLYWYRRVMGKEIKFLLHFVKESKQDESGMPNNRFLAERTGGTYSTLKVQPAELEDSGVYFCASSQEVGLAGLRMSSYNEQFFGPGTRLTVL.